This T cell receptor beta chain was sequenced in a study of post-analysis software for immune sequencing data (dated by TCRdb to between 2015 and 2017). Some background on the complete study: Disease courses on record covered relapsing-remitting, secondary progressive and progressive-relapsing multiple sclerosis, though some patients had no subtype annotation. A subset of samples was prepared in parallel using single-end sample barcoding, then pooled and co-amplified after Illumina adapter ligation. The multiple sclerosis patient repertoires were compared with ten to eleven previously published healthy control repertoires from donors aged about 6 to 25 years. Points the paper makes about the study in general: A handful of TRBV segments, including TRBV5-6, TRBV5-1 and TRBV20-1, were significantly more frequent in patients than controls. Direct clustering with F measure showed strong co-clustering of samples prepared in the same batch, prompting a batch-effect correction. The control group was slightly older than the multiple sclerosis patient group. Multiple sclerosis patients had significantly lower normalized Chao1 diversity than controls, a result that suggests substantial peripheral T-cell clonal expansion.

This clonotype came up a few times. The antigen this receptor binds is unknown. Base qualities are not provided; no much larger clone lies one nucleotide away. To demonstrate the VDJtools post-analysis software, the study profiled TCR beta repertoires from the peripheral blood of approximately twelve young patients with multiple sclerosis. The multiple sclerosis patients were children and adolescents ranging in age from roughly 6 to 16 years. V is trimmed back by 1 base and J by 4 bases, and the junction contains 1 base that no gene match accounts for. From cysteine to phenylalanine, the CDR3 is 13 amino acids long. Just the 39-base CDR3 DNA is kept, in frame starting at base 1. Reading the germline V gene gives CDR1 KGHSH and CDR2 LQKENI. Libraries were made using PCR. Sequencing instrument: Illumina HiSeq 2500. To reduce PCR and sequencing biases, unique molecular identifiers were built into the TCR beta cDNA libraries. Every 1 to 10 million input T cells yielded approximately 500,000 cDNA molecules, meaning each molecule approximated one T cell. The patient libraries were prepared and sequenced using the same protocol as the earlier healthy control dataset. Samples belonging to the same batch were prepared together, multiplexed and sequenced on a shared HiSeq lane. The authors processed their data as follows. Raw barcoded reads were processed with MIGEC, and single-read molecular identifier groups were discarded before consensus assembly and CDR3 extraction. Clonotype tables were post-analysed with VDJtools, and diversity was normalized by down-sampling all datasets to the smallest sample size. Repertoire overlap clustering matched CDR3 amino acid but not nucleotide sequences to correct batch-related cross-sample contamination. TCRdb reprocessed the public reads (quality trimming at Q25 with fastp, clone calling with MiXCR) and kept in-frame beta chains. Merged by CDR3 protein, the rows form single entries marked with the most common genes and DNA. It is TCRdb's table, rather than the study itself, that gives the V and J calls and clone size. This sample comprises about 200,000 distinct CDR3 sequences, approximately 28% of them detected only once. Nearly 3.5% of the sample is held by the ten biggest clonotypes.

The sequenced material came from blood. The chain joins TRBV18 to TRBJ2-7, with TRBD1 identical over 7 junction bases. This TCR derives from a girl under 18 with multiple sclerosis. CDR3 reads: CASSPRDRYEQYF. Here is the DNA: TGTGCCAGCTCACCACGGGACAGATACGAGCAGTACTTC.